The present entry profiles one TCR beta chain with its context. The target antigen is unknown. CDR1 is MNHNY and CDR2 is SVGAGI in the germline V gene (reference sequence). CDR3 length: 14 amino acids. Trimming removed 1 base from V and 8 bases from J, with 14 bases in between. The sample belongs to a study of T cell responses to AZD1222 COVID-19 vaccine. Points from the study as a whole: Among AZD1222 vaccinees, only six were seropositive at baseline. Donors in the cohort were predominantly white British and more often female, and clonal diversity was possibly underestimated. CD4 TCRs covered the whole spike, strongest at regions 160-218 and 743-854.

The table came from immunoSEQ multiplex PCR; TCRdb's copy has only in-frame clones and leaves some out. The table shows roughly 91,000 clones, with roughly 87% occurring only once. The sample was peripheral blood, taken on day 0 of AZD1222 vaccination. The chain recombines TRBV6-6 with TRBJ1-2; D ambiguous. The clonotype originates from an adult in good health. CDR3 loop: CASSYLGSRDGYTF. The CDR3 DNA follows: TGTGCCAGCAGTTACTTGGGGTCCCGCGACGGCTACACCTTC.